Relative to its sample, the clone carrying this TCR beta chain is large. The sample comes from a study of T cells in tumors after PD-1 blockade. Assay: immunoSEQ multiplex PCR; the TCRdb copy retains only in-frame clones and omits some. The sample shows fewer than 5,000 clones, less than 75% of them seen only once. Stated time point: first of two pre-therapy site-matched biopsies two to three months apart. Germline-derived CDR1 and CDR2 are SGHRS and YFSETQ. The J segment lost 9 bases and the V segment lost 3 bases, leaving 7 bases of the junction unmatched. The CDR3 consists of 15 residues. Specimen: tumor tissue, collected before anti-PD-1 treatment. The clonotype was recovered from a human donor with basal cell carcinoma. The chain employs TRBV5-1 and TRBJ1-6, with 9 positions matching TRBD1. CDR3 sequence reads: CASSSGGQGVSPLHF. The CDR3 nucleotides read TGCGCCAGCAGCTCCGGGGGACAGGGAGTTTCACCCCTCCACTTT.